This record looks at one T cell receptor (beta chain) sequence and its context. The antigen remains unidentified. This record belongs to a study of T cell responses to AZD1222 COVID-19 vaccine. Regarding the study as a whole: Donors, mostly white British, included more females; clonal diversity was possibly underestimated.

Method: immunoSEQ multiplex PCR; TCRdb's copy keeps in-frame clones and lacks some. Of around 99,000 clones listed, approximately 90% are singletons. The V gene's germline CDR1 is MNHEY and CDR2 SMNVEV (reference sequence). The CDR3 has 15 residues. V trimming: 6 bases; J trimming: 2 bases; junction bases outside the gene matches: 8. This TCR derives from an adult in good health. The chain uses TRBV27 and TRBJ2-7; 9 bases line up with TRBD2. The sequencing here drew on peripheral blood, taken on day 0 of AZD1222 vaccination. This chain's CDR3 is CASRSLAGETYEQYF. The CDR3 nucleotides read TGTGCCAGCAGGTCCTTAGCGGGAGAAACCTACGAGCAGTACTTC.